This paragraph reports one TCR beta chain. Antigen unknown. One end of the junction is discordant with germline, which a read error may explain. During the collection period, no donor immune events like infections were recorded. Assay: immunoSEQ multiplex PCR; the TCRdb copy retains only in-frame clones and omits some. The repertoire holds about 130,000 clones, with less than 90% as singletons. The data are from a study of identifying expanded T cells in peripheral blood. Study-wide results and limits: Over approximately two and four weeks, about 17 and 20 clones changed, versus approximately 1.1 between replicates. Approximately 2-week clone count variance significantly increased as total template count grew.

The CDR3 has 10 amino acids. Germline CDR1 is SGHVS and CDR2 is FNYEAQ. Sequenced sample: blood. This receptor was identified in a person aged 18 to 75 in good health. The rearrangement links TRBV7-6 to TRBJ2-5, with 8 nucleotides matching TRBD1. The DNA for the CDR3 is TGTGCCAGCATCACGACAGGGGTCGACTTC. Translated, it gives CASITTGVDF.